These T cell receptor beta chains were read from a single sample in a study of shared clonotypes between healthy human individuals. Clones were sequenced by immunoSEQ multiplex PCR, and TCRdb holds only the in-frame ones, with some missing. The sample consists of over a million clones, 97% to 99% of them appearing once. The sample comprised naive CD4+ T cells sorted from blood. These receptors were taken from a man aged 30 to 39 in good health. The CDR3 runs from the conserved cysteine through the conserved F or W. The order of the fields is V gene, clone size, J gene, D gene, CDR3 DNA, CDR3 protein. The D gene is left open where the match is weak. A row's size may be missing; if present it is once, few, many or a size class.

>TRBV11-2|.|TRBJ1-1|TRBD1
TGTGCCAGCAGCTTAGCTGGTGGACAGGGGAGGTCTGAAGCTTTCTTT
CASSLAGGQGRSEAFF
>TRBV5-1|.|TRBJ1-5|.
TGCGCCAGCAGCTTGGAAGGGGGTTTCAATCAGCCCCAGCATTTT
CASSLEGGFNQPQHF
>TRBV5-4|once|TRBJ2-1|TRBD2
TGTGCCAGCAGCTTGGAACTAGCGGGAACCAATGAGCAGTTCTTC
CASSLELAGTNEQFF
>TRBV5-4|.|TRBJ2-7|TRBD2
TGTGCCAGCAGCTTGGGGGTAGGGCTAGCGGGAAACCCCTACGAGCAGTACTTC
CASSLGVGLAGNPYEQYF
>TRBV5-1|.|TRBJ2-1|.
TGCGCCAGCAGCTTGGTAGCGAATGAGCAGTTCTTC
CASSLVANEQFF
>TRBV7-2|.|TRBJ2-1|.
TGTGCCAGCAGCTTGAAGGGAGAGCAGTTCTTC
CASSLKGEQFF
>TRBV11-2|once|TRBJ2-1|TRBD1
TGTGCCAGCAGCCCCCAACGGTTGACAGGGCGATACAATGAGCAGTTCTTC
CASSPQRLTGRYNEQFF
>TRBV27|.|TRBJ2-7|TRBD1
TGTGCCAGCAGTTTTACCCGACAGGGAGAGCAGTACTTC
CASSFTRQGEQYF
>TRBV18|.|TRBJ1-3|.
TGTGCCAGCTCACGAAACAGGGCTTCCTCCTCTGGAAACACCATATATTTT
CASSRNRASSSGNTIYF
>TRBV18|once|TRBJ2-7|.
TGTGCCAGCTCAAAAACGGGGGAGCAGTACTTC
CASSKTGEQYF
>TRBV5-1|.|TRBJ2-5|.
TGCGCCAGCAGCATAGGGGAGACCCAGTACTTC
CASSIGETQYF
>TRBV6-1|.|TRBJ2-1|.
TGTGCCAGCAGTGAACGTTACAATGAGCAGTTCTTC
CASSERYNEQFF
>TRBV7-2|.|TRBJ2-5|.
TGTGCCAGCAGCTTGCAGGGTCGAGAGACCCAGTACTTC
CASSLQGRETQYF
>TRBV4-1|.|TRBJ1-3|.
TGCGCCAGCAGCCCCCATTTGGGACGCTCTGGAAACACCATATATTTT
CASSPHLGRSGNTIYF
>TRBV30|.|TRBJ2-1|TRBD2
TGTGCCTGGAGTGTAAGGCTAGCGGGAGAAGGCAGTGAGCAGTTCTTC
CAWSVRLAGEGSEQFF
>TRBV27|.|TRBJ2-5|TRBD2
TGTGCCAGCAGTCCACTCCGACTAGCGGGAGTTGACGAGACCCAGTACTTC
CASSPLRLAGVDETQYF
>TRBV5-4|.|TRBJ2-3|TRBD2
TGTGCCAGCAGCCCCGGCGGTAGCGGGAGTGCAGATACGCAGTATTTT
CASSPGGSGSADTQYF